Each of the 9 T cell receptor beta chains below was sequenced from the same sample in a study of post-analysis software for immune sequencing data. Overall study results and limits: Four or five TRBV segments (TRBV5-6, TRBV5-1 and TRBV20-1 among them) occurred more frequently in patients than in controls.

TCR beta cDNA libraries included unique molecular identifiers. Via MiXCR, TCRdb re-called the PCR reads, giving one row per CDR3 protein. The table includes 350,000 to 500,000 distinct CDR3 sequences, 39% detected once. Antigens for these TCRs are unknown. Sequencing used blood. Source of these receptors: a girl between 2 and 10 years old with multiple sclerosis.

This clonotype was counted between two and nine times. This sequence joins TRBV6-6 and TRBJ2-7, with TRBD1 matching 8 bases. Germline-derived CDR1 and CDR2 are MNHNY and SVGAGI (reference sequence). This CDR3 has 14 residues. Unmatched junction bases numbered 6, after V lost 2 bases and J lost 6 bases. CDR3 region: CASSYGTRGREQYF. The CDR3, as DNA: TGTGCCAGCAGTTACGGCACCAGGGGGCGCGAGCAGTACTTC.

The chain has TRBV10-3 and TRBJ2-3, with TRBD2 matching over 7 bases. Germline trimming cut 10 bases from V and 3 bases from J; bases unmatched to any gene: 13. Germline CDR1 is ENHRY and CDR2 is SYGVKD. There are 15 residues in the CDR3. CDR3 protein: CATTEAGVRTDTQYF. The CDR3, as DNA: TGTGCCACCACGGAGGCGGGGGTGCGGACAGATACGCAGTATTTT.

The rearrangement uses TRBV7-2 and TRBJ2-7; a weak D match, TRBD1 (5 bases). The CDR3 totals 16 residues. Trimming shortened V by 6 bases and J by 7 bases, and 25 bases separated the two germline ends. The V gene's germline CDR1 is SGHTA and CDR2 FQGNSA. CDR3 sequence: CASSETPIQGGREQYF. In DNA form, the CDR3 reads TGTGCCAGCAGTGAGACCCCTATTCAGGGTGGTCGAGAGCAGTACTTC.

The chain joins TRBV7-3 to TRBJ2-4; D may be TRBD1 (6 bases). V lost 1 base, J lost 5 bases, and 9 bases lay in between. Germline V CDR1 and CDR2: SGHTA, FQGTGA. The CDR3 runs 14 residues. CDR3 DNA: TGTGCCAGCAGCTTAAACGCAGGGGAAAACATTCAGTACTTC. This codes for CASSLNAGENIQYF.

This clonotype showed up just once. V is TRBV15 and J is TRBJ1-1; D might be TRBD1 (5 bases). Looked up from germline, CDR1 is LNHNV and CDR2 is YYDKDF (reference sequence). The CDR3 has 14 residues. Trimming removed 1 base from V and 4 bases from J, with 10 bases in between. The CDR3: CATSRGQGATEAFF. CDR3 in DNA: TGTGCCACCAGCAGAGGGCAGGGAGCCACTGAAGCTTTCTTT.

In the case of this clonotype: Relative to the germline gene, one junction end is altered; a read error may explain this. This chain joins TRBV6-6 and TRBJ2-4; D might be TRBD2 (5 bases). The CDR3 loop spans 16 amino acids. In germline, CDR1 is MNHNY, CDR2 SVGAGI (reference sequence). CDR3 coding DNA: TGTGCCAGGAGTTCGATGGGAAGCGGCACGAGGAACATTCAGTACTTC. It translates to CARSSMGSGTRNIQYF.

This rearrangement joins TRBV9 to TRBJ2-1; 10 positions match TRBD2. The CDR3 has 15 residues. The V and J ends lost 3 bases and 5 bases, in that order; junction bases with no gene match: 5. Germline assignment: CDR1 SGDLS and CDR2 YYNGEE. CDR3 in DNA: TGTGCCAGCAGCGCCACTAGCGGGGCCGACAATGAGCAGTTCTTC. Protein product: CASSATSGADNEQFF.

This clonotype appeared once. This chain's CDR3 is CASRLAGEPIQYF. The CDR3 bases are TGTGCCAGCAGACTAGCGGGAGAGCCCATTCAGTACTTC. The chain has TRBV28 and TRBJ2-5, with 11 bases fitting TRBD2. The end of the DNA aligns better with TRBJ2-4, so the J call may be wrong. From germline, CDR1 is MDHEN and CDR2 SYDVKM. There are 13 residues in the CDR3.

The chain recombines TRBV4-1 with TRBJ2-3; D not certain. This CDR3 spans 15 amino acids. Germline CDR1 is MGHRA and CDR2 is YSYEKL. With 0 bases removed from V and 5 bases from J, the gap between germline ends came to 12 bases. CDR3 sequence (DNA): TGCGCCAGCAGCCAAGAGTTCCCGGGCCGAGATACGCAGTATTTT. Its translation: CASSQEFPGRDTQYF.